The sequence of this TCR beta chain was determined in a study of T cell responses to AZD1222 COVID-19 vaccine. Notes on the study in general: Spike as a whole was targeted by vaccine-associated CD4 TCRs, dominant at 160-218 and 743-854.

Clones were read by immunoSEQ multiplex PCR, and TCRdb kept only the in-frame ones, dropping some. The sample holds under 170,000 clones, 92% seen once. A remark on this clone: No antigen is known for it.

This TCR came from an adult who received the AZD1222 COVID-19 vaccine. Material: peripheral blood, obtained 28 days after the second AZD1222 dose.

In DNA, the CDR3 is TGTGCCAGCAGCCAATCTCAAGGAGGTGAGCAGTTCTTC. Translated: CASSQSQGGEQFF. J is TRBJ2-1 and V is TRBV3-1 (or the pseudogene TRBV3-2), with TRBD2 as a possible D gene (5 bases). Trimming took off 2 bases at V and 9 bases at J, with 11 bases between the two ends. Germline lookup yields CDR1 LGHDT and CDR2 YNNKEL (reference sequence). CDR3 size: 13 residues.